This T cell receptor (beta chain) derives from a study of blood T cell repertoires in COVID-19. Study-level background: COVID-19 samples collected from the United States, Italy and Spain covered acute and convalescent phases. PBMCs, B-cell-depleted T cells, or T cells provided the cDNA or gDNA that made up the material.

In the original processing: For nucleated cells, counts were estimated from reference gene primer amplification. The table came from immunoSEQ multiplex PCR; TCRdb's copy has only in-frame clones and leaves some out. V, J and clone size were drawn from that table, and D and trimming were deduced from the DNA. The table lists just over 70,000 clones, 80% of them singletons. Sequencing input: peripheral blood. This TCR came from a man in his 70s who had recovered from COVID-19.

CDR3 residues: CASSEEWAGIVGAKNIQYF. CDR3 coding DNA: TGTGCCAGCAGTGAAGAGTGGGCAGGGATAGTTGGGGCCAAAAACATTCAGTACTTC. V usage is TRBV6-1 and J usage is TRBJ2-4; D perhaps matches TRBD1 (5 bases). The CDR3 covers 19 residues. V was shortened by 1 base and J by 1 base, with 20 bases between the two germline ends. Germline V gene sequence: CDR1 MNHNS, CDR2 SASEGT.